The T cell receptor (beta chain) under discussion was sequenced for a study of T-cell reconstitution after alpha-beta-depleted transplantation in children. Study observations and caveats: Surviving recipient T cells and intrathymic progenitors accounted for some patients' high TCRbeta diversity at day 60. Counts and diversity of T cells one year after transplant came mostly from newly produced T cells.

Using unique molecular identifiers, the investigators prepared the TCRbeta library. One entry per CDR3 protein, called by TCRdb with MiXCR from the PCR reads. The table lists 70,000 to 95,000 distinct CDR3 sequences, around 15% of them singletons. For this clonotype: Its antigen is not identified.

The length of the CDR3 is 13 residues. Trimming stripped 4 bases from V and 11 bases from J, with 17 bases between. Germline V lookup: CDR1 SEHNR, CDR2 FQNEAQ (reference sequence). The rearrangement joins TRBV7-9 to TRBJ1-1; no definite D call. Sequencing was performed on PBMCs, mostly from graft donor cells, taken 180 days after TCRalphabeta/CD19-depleted stem cell transplant. This TCR was recovered from a male patient aged 2 to 10 who had a stem cell transplant for acute lymphoblastic leukemia, so the T cells may come from the graft donor. CDR3 sequence: CASSYNPGRLAFF. CDR3 bases: TGTGCCAGCAGCTATAATCCCGGGAGATTGGCTTTCTTT. The complete variable domain, with remaining parts taken from reference TRBV7-9 and TRBJ1-1, reads DTGVSQNPRHKITKRGQNVTFRCDPISEHNRLYWYRQTLGQGPEFLTYFQNEAQLEKSRLLSDRFSAERPKGSFSTLEIQRTEQGDSAMYLCASSYNPGRLAFFGQGTRLTVV.